One sample yielded the 10 T cell receptor beta chains listed below, sequenced in a study of T cells in localized non-small cell lung cancer. Assay: immunoSEQ multiplex PCR; the TCRdb copy retains only in-frame clones and omits some. The sample yields some 18,000 clones, approximately 80% seen once. Here the sequenced sample was peripheral blood, taken before any cancer treatment. Receptor source: a man aged 35 to 69 with stage I lung adenocarcinoma.

The chain is built from TRBV9 and TRBJ2-7; D is unresolved. CDR1 and CDR2 from the germline V gene are SGDLS and YYNGEE. The CDR3 sequence is 13 residues long. V was shortened by 3 bases and J by 6 bases, with 13 bases between the two germline ends. The CDR3 here is CASSGVERGEQYF. CDR3 sequence (DNA): TGTGCCAGCAGCGGTGTGGAGAGAGGCGAGCAGTACTTC.

This clone was observed a handful of times. The V call is TRBV28, the J call TRBJ2-6; D perhaps matches TRBD1 (6 bases). Trimming cost V 11 bases and J 0 bases, with 17 bases left between them. CDR3 length: 16 residues. CDR1 and CDR2 from the germline V gene are MDHEN and SYDVKM. DNA of the CDR3: TGTGCCGGTCTTAACGGACAGAGCTCTGGGGCCAACGTCCTGACTTTC. This encodes CAGLNGQSSGANVLTF.

In this sample, this clone turned up a few times. The junction differs from germline at one of its ends, possibly a read error. V and J are TRBV6-1 and TRBJ2-3; 8 positions match TRBD1. The CDR3 runs to 15 residues. CDR1 and CDR2 (germline): MNHNS, SASEGT. CDR3 sequence reads: CASREGQGRTDTQYF. As DNA, the CDR3 is TGTGCCAGCAGGGAAGGACAGGGCCGCACAGATACGCAGTATTTT.

V usage is TRBV7-9 and J usage is TRBJ1-1; D perhaps matches TRBD1 (6 bases). CDR3 length equals 15 residues. The V gene lost 2 bases and the J gene lost 1 base, with 11 bases spanning the gap. Germline V lookup: CDR1 SEHNR, CDR2 FQNEAQ (reference sequence). Written as DNA, the CDR3 is TGTGCCAGCAGCTTAATGGGGGGCGCGAACACTGAAGCTTTCTTT. This codes for CASSLMGGANTEAFF. The full variable domain, completed using reference TRBV7-9 and TRBJ1-1, is DTGVSQNPRHKITKRGQNVTFRCDPISEHNRLYWYRQTLGQGPEFLTYFQNEAQLEKSRLLSDRFSAERPKGSFSTLEIQRTEQGDSAMYLCASSLMGGANTEAFFGQGTRLTVV.

The chain uses TRBV28 and TRBJ1-5; 7 bases agree with TRBD1. V was clipped by 4 bases and J by 2 bases; unmatched bases: 8. Per the germline V gene, CDR1 is MDHEN and CDR2 is SYDVKM. The CDR3 extends over 16 amino acids. CDR3 protein: CASSYLYRGRNQPQHF. Written as DNA, the CDR3 is TGTGCCAGCAGTTACCTATACAGGGGACGCAATCAGCCCCAGCATTTT.

Written as DNA, the CDR3 is TGTGCCAGCAGCTTAGCGGAGCGGGAGCCCAAAAACATTCAGTACTTC. This codes for CASSLAEREPKNIQYF. The chain combines TRBV7-8 with TRBJ2-4; 8 bases line up with TRBD2. Germline loops: CDR1 SGHVS, CDR2 FQNEAQ. J was trimmed by 2 bases and V by 0 bases; bases with no gene match: 3. This CDR3 spans 16 amino acids.

The chain combines TRBV28 with TRBJ2-7; 7 nucleotides align to TRBD2. Trimming removed 6 bases from V and 3 bases from J; junction bases left unmatched: 17. The CDR3 is 17 residues long. From germline, CDR1 is MDHEN and CDR2 SYDVKM. CDR3 DNA: TGTGCCAGCAGAAGTCCCAGAGGGGAGGGCGGATACTACGAGCAGTACTTC. Translation gives CASRSPRGEGGYYEQYF.

This clone was seen only once. The CDR3 loop reads CASSPEKDRLYNEQFF. CDR3 in DNA: TGTGCCAGCTCACCAGAGAAAGACAGGCTCTACAATGAGCAGTTCTTC. The V gene is TRBV18, the J gene TRBJ2-1; tentatively, D is TRBD1 (6 bases). The CDR3 spans 16 residues. With 2 bases removed from V and 3 bases from J, the gap between germline ends came to 14 bases. Germline V CDR1 and CDR2: KGHSH, LQKENI.

This clone was found a few times. The chain links TRBV4-1 to TRBJ2-7, with TRBD2 matching 11 bases. CDR1 is MGHRA, CDR2 YSYEKL, per germline. The CDR3 covers 17 residues. J lost 2 bases, V lost 1 base, and 7 bases had no gene match. The CDR3, as DNA: TGCGCCAGCAGCCAAGCATATACTAGCGGGAGTACCTACGAGCAGTACTTC. It yields the protein CASSQAYTSGSTYEQYF.

This clone was seen a few times. V gene TRBV7-9 combines with J gene TRBJ1-6; possibly TRBD1 for D (6 bases). The germline V gene has CDR1 SEHNR and CDR2 FQNEAQ (reference sequence). The V end lost 4 bases, the J end lost 6 bases, and 13 bases lay between the germline ends. CDR3 length: 15 residues. The CDR3 region has the DNA TGTGCCAGCAGCTACCTACAGGGTGTTAATTCACCCCTCCACTTT. Protein product: CASSYLQGVNSPLHF.